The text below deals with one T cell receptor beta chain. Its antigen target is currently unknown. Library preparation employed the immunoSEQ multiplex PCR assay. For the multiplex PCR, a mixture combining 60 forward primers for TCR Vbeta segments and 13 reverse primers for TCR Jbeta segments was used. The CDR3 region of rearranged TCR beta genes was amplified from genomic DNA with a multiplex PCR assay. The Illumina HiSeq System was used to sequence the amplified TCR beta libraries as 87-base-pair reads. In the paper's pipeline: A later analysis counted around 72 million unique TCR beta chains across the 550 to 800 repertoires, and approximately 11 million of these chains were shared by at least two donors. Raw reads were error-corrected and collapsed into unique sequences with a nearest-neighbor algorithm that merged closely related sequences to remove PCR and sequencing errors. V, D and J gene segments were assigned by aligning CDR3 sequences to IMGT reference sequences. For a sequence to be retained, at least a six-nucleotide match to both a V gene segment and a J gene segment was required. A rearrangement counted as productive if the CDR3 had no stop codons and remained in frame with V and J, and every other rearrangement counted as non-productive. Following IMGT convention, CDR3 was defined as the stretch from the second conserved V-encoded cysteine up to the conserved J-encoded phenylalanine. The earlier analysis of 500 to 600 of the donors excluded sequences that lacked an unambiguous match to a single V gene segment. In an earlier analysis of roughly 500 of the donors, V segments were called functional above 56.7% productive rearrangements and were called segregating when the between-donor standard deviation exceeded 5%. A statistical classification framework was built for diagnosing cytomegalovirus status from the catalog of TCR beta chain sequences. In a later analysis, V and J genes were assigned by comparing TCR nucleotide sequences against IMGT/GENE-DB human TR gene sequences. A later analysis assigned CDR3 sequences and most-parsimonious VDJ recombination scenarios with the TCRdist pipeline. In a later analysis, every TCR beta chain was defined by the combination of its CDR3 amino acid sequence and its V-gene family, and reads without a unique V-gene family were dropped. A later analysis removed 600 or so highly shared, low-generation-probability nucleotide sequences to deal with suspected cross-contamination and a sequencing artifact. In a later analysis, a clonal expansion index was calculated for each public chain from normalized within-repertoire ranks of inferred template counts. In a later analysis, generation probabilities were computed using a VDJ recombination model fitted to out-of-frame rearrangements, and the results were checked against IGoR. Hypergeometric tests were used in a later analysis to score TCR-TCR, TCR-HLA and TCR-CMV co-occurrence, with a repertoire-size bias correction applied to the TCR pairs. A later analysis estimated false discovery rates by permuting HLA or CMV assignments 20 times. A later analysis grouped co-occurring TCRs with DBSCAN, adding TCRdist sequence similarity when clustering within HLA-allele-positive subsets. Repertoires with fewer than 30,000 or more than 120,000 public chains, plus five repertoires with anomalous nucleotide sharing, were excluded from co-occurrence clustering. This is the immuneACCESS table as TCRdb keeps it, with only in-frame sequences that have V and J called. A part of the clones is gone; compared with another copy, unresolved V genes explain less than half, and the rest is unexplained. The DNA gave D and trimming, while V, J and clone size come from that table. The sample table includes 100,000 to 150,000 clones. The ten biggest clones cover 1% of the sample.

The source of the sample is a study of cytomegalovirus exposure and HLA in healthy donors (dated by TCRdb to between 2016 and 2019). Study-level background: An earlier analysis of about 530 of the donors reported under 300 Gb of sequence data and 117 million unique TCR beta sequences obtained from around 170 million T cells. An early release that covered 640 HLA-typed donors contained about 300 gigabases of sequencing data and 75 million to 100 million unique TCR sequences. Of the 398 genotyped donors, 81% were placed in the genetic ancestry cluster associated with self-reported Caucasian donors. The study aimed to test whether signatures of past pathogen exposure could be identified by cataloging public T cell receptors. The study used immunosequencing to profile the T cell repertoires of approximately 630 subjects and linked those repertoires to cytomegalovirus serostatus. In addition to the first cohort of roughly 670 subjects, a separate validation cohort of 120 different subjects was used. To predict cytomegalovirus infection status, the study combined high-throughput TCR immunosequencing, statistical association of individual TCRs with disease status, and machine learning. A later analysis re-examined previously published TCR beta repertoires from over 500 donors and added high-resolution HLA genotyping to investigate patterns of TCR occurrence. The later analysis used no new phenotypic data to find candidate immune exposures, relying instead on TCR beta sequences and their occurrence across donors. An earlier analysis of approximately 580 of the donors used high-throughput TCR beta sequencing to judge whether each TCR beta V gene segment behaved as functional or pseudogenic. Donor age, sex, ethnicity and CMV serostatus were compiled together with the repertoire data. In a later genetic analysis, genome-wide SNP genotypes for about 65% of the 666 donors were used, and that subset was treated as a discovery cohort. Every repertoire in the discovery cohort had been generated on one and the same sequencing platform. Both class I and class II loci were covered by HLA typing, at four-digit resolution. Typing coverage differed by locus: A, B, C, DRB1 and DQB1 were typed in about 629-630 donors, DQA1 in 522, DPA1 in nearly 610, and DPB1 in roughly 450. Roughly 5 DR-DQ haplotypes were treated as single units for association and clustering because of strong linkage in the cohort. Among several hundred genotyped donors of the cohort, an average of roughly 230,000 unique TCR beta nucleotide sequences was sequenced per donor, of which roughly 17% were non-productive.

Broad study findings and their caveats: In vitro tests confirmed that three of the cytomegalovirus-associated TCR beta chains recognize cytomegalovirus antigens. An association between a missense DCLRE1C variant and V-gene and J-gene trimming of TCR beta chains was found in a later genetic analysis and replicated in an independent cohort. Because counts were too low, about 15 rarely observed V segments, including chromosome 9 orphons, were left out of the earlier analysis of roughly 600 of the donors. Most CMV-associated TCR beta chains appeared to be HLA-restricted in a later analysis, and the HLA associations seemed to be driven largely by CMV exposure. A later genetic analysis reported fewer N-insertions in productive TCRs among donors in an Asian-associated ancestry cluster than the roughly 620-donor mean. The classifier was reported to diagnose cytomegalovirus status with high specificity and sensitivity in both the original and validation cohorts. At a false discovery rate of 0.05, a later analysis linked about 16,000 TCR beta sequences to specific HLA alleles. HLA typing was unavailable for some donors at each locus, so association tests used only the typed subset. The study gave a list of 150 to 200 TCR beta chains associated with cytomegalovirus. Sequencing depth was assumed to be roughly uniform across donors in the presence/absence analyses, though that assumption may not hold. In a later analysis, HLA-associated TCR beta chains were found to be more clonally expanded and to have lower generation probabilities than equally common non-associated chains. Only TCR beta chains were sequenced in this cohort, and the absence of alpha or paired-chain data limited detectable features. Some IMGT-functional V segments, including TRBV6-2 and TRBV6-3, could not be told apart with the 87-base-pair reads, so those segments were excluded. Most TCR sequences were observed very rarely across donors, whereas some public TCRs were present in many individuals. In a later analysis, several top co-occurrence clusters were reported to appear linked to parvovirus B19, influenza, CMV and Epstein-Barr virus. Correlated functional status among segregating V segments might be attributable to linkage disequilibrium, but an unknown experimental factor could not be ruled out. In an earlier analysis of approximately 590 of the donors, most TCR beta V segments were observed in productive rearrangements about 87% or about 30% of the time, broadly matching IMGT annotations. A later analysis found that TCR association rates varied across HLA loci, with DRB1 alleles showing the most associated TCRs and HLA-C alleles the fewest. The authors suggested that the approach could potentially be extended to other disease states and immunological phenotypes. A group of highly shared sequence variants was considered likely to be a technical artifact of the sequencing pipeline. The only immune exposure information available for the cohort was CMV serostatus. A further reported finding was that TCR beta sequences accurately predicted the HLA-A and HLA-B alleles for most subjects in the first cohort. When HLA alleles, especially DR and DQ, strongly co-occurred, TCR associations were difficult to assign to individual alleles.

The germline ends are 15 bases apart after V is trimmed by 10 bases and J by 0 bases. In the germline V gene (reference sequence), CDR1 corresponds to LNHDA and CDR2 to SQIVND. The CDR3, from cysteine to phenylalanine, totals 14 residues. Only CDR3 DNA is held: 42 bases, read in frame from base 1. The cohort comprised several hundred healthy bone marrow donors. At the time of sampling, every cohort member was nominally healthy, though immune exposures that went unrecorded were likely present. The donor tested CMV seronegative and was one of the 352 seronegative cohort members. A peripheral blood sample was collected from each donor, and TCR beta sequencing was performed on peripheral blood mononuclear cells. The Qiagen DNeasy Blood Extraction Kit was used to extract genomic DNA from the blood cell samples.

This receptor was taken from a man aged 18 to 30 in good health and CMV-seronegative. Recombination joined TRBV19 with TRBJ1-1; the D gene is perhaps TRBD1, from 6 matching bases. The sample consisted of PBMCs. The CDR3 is CATDRPNMNTEAFF. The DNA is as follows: TGTGCCACCGACAGGCCGAATATGAACACTGAAGCTTTCTTT.